The clone carrying this TCR beta chain was detected only a few times. Antigen specificity is unknown. CDR1 and CDR2 (germline): SGHRS, YFSETQ. V lost 0 bases and J lost 5, with 13 bases in between. This CDR3 comprises 15 residues. This specimen belongs to a study of T-cell memory formation after mild COVID-19. TCRdb reprocessed the 5' RACE reads with MiXCR, giving one entry per CDR3 protein. The table has about 560,000 distinct CDR3 sequences, about 18% seen once. Findings of the study overall: The pre-infection memory compartment contained some responding clones, suggesting cross-reactive memory joined. Clones that contracted clustered mainly in CM and EM if CD4+ and in EMRA if CD8+. Later expanders leaned CD4+, whereas clones that contracted between day 15 and 85 were balanced CD4/CD8.

The chain uses TRBV5-1 and TRBJ2-3; D is unresolved. This clonotype originated in an adult woman who had mild COVID-19 (a few samples of this study predate the infection). Cell type and time point are not known. The sequencing sample was made of PBMCs or a T cell subset sorted from them (not recorded which). CDR3 loop: CASSLDGSTLDTQYF. The DNA of the CDR3 is TGCGCCAGCAGCTTGGACGGGTCGACCTTAGATACGCAGTATTTT.